The 18 T cell receptor beta chains given below trace back to one sample, sequenced in a study of shared clonotypes between healthy human individuals (dated by TCRdb to about 2020). Library construction relied on the immunoSEQ multiplex PCR assay. The source is immuneACCESS, and TCRdb retained only in-frame sequences with V and J called. Part of the clones is not carried over; for the studies checked, unresolved V genes explain less than half of this, and the remainder is unexplained. The sample profile shows more than 2 million clones; around 95% of them were found once. The ten most abundant clones make up roughly 0.13% of the sample. The specimen sequenced was naive CD4+ T cells sorted from blood. The sample's cell subset or site label is to be understood as: CD45RA+ positively selected. The receptors were gathered from a man younger than 35 in good health.

The V call is TRBV6-5, the J call TRBJ2-7; D unresolved. CDR1 is MNHEY and CDR2 is SVGAGI in the germline V gene. Trimming took 0 bases from V and 1 from J, leaving 10 bases between them. This CDR3 is built from 15 residues. The CDR3 loop is CASSYSTFRSYEQYF. For the CDR3, the DNA is TGTGCCAGCAGTTACTCGACATTCCGTTCCTACGAGCAGTACTTC.

The CDR3 is CASSSGADTQYF. CDR3 bases: TGTGCCAGCAGCTCGGGGGCGGATACGCAGTATTTT. The chain joins TRBV11-3 to TRBJ2-3; D tentatively reads TRBD1 or TRBD2 (6 bases each). This CDR3 has 12 residues. Germline V CDR1 and CDR2: SGHNT, YENEEA. The ends were cut back, 4 bases at V and 6 bases at J, with 8 bases in the middle.

The V call is TRBV18, the J call TRBJ2-3; 8 nucleotides match TRBD2. The CDR3 runs to 15 residues. Trimming took 5 bases from V and 4 from J; bases not matched to a gene: 8. Germline assignment: CDR1 KGHSH and CDR2 LQKENI. CDR3 nucleotide sequence: TGTGCCAGCTCAGGCCGGGCGGGAGGATCAGATACGCAGTATTTT. Translation gives CASSGRAGGSDTQYF.

This chain joins TRBV6-1 and TRBJ2-5; 9 nucleotides match TRBD1. V lost 0 bases and J lost 4; bases outside the gene matches: 12. CDR3 length: 18 amino acids. Per germline, CDR1 MNHNS and CDR2 SASEGT. The CDR3 coding sequence is TGTGCCAGCAGTGAAGCGTATTTCTACAGGGGGCGCCTAGAGACCCAGTACTTC. Its protein is CASSEAYFYRGRLETQYF.

The rearrangement joins TRBV13 to TRBJ2-7; 9 nucleotides agree with TRBD2. Germline V CDR1 and CDR2: PRHDT, FYEKMQ (reference sequence). The CDR3 runs to 18 residues. V lost 3 bases, J lost 3 bases, and 15 bases stayed unmatched. The chain's CDR3 is CASSFPSGKNPPCYEQYF. CDR3 in DNA: TGTGCCAGCAGCTTCCCTAGCGGGAAAAACCCCCCCTGCTACGAGCAGTACTTC.

The genes are TRBV6-5 and TRBJ1-2, with D possibly being TRBD1 (5 bases). The V gene's germline CDR1 is MNHEY and CDR2 SVGAGI. The V gene lost 5 bases and the J gene lost 8 bases, with 9 bases spanning the gap. There are 11 residues in the CDR3. The CDR3 nucleotides read TGTGCCAGCAGTCCCCCAGGGGGCTACACCTTC. Protein: CASSPPGGYTF.

The V and J genes are TRBV12-5 and TRBJ2-1; TRBD2 matches 7 bases. The V gene end was trimmed by 1 base and the J gene end by 2 bases; junction bases not matched to a gene: 11. Germline V gives CDR1 LGHNT, CDR2 FRNRAP. The CDR3 runs to 18 residues. CDR3: CASGLAMILAAPYNEQFF. The CDR3 bases are TGTGCTAGTGGTTTGGCAATGATCCTAGCGGCCCCCTACAATGAGCAGTTCTTC.

Turning to this clone: The same CDR3 also results from other DNA sequences found in this sample. J is TRBJ1-5 and V is TRBV6-5; D perhaps matches TRBD1 (5 bases). The CDR3 contains 14 residues. V gave up 6 bases and J gave up 0 bases, with 9 bases separating them. Germline CDR1 MNHEY, CDR2 SVGAGI. This chain's CDR3 is CASRGGDSNQPQHF. In nucleotides, the CDR3 is TGTGCCAGCAGGGGGGGGGATAGCAATCAGCCCCAGCATTTT.

On this clone itself: Other DNA sequences in the same sample also yield this CDR3. This chain connects TRBV7-2 to TRBJ2-7, with no clear D. The CDR3 extends over 13 amino acids. Trimming removed 5 bases from V and 2 bases from J, with 10 bases in between. Germline values: CDR1 SGHTA, CDR2 FQGNSA. Written as DNA, the CDR3 is TGTGCCAGCAGCCCCGTAGGGACCTACGAGCAGTACTTC. Translation gives CASSPVGTYEQYF. The variable domain in full, completed from reference TRBV7-2 and TRBJ2-7, reads GAGVSQSPSNKVTEKGKDVELRCDPISGHTALYWYRQSLGQGLEFLIYFQGNSAPDKSGLPSDRFSAERTGGSVSTLTIQRTQQEDSAVYLCASSPVGTYEQYFGPGTRLTVT.

The chain recombines TRBV18 with TRBJ1-5; 8 positions match TRBD1. Germline CDR1 and CDR2: KGHSH and LQKENI. This CDR3 is 16 amino acids long. V shed 5 bases and J 1 base; nucleotides not matched to a gene: 7. The CDR3 coding sequence is TGTGCCAGCTCAGTACAGGGGGTCGGGAGCAATCAGCCCCAGCATTTT. Translated, it gives CASSVQGVGSNQPQHF.

The chain is built from TRBV5-6 and TRBJ1-4; no definite D call. The CDR3 is 11 residues long. The V gene's germline CDR1 is SGHDT and CDR2 YYEEEE. Trimming pared 4 bases from V and 5 bases from J, leaving 3 bases between. The CDR3 sequence: CASSGNEKLFF. CDR3 sequence (DNA): TGTGCCAGCAGCGGGAATGAAAAACTGTTTTTT.

The chain carries TRBV6-5 and TRBJ1-4; D possibly corresponds to TRBD1 (6 bases). CDR1 is MNHEY, CDR2 SVGAGI, per germline. Trimming pared 6 bases from V and 0 bases from J, leaving 11 bases between. The CDR3 contains 15 residues. The CDR3 DNA sequence: TGTGCCAGCAGACCCTCAGGGGCAACTAATGAAAAACTGTTTTTT. Amino acids: CASRPSGATNEKLFF.

The chain recombines TRBV6-1 with TRBJ1-3; D is unresolved. The CDR3 loop spans 14 amino acids. Germline assignment: CDR1 MNHNS and CDR2 SASEGT. Trimming pared 2 bases from V and 4 bases from J, leaving 9 bases between. CDR3 DNA sequence: TGTGCCAGCAGTGAAAAAGGACGAGGAAACACCATATATTTT. Residues: CASSEKGRGNTIYF.

The chain uses TRBV6-5 and TRBJ1-5; D is unresolved. CDR1 MNHEY and CDR2 SVGAGI come from the germline V gene. This CDR3 is built from 12 residues. V lost 8 bases and J 3 bases, leaving 8 bases between the germline ends. CDR3 coding DNA: TGTGCCAGCGCTGAGGCCAATCAGCCCCAGCATTTT. As protein: CASAEANQPQHF.

The gene calls are TRBV6-1 and TRBJ2-3; D is ambiguous. The length of the CDR3 is 13 residues. CDR1 is MNHNS and CDR2 is SASEGT in the germline V gene. The ends were cut back, 0 bases at V and 7 bases at J, with 8 bases in the middle. CDR3 protein: CASSEAVGNTQYF. For the CDR3, the DNA is TGTGCCAGCAGTGAAGCAGTGGGGAATACGCAGTATTTT.

The rearrangement joins TRBV7-6 to TRBJ2-7; no reliable D call. Germline V gene sequence: CDR1 SGHVS, CDR2 FNYEAQ. The CDR3 sequence is 12 residues long. V was cut by 0 bases and J by 12 bases, with 12 bases left in between. CDR3 sequence (DNA): TGTGCCAGCAGCTTAGCGGGTGGAGATCCGTACTTC. It yields the protein CASSLAGGDPYF.

V is TRBV13 and J is TRBJ1-4, with TRBD1 as a possible D gene (5 bases). V lost 0 bases and J lost 0, with 8 bases in between. The CDR3 is 16 amino acids. Looked up from germline, CDR1 is PRHDT and CDR2 is FYEKMQ (reference sequence). CDR3 sequence (DNA): TGTGCCAGCAGCTTAGGGGGAGGGGCAACTAATGAAAAACTGTTTTTT. Protein sequence: CASSLGGGATNEKLFF. Together with reference TRBV13 and TRBJ1-4, the CDR3 gives the full variable domain: AAGVIQSPRHLIKEKRETATLKCYPIPRHDTVYWYQQGPGQDPQFLISFYEKMQSDKGSIPDRFSAQQFSDYHSELNMSSLELGDSALYFCASSLGGGATNEKLFFGSGTQLSVL.

This chain connects TRBV5-1 to TRBJ2-7; D is ambiguous. Trimming shortened V by 1 base and J by 8 bases, and 16 bases separated the two germline ends. The length of the CDR3 is 14 residues. Germline loops: CDR1 SGHRS, CDR2 YFSETQ. This chain's CDR3 is CASSLNFRTTKQYF. CDR3 DNA sequence: TGCGCCAGCAGCTTGAATTTCAGAACTACGAAGCAGTACTTC. The variable domain in full, with the rest retrieved from reference TRBV5-1 and TRBJ2-7, is KAGVTQTPRYLIKTRGQQVTLSCSPISGHRSVSWYQQTPGQGLQFLFEYFSETQRNKGNFPGRFSGRQFSNSRSEMNVSTLELGDSALYLCASSLNFRTTKQYFGPGTRLTVT.